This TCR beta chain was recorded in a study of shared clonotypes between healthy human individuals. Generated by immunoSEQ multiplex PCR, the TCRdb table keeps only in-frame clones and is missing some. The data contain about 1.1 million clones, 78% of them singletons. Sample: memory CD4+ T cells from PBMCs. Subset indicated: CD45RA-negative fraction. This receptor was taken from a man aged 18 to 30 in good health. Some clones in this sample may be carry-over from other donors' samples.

CDR3 nucleotide sequence: TGTGCCACCTCCGGGGGTCACACTGAAGCTTTCTTT. Protein sequence: CATSGGHTEAFF. V is TRBV18 and J is TRBJ1-1; D is perhaps TRBD1 (5 bases). Germline lookup yields CDR1 KGHSH and CDR2 LQKENI. This CDR3 comprises 12 residues. The V and J ends lost 10 bases and 3 bases respectively, with 12 bases between them.